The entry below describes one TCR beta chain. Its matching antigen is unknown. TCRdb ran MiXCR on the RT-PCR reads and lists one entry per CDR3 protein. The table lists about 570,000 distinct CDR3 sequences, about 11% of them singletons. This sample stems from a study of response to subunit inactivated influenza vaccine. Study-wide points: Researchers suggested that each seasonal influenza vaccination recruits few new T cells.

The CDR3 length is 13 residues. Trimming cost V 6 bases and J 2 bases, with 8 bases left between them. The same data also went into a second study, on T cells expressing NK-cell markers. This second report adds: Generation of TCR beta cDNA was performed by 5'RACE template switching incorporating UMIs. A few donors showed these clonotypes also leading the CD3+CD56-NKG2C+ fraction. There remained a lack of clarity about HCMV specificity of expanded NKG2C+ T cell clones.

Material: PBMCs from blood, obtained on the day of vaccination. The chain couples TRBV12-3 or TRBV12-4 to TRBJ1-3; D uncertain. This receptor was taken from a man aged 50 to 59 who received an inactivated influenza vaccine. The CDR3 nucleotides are TGTGCCAGCAGATCTTCCCCTGGAAACACCATATATTTT. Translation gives CASRSSPGNTIYF.